Presented here are 12 T cell receptor beta chains from one specimen sequenced in a study of beta chain features in type 1 diabetes. Reverse transcribing all isolated RNA meant expressed TCRB transcripts were sequenced. Assay used: immunoSEQ multiplex PCR; TCRdb lists only in-frame clones, some missing. The data show 250,000 to 300,000 clones, roughly 24% seen once. Findings and caveats of the study: All four CD4+ subsets from Type 1 diabetes patients carried moderately but significantly shorter TCRB CDR3s.

These receptors are not linked to any known antigen. Sequencing was carried out using naive CD4+ T cells from blood. The receptors were sampled from a woman aged 30 to 39 with type 1 diabetes.

The sample holds a few counts of this clone. J is TRBJ1-2 and V is TRBV6-6; tentatively, D is TRBD1 (6 bases). The CDR3 runs 12 residues. Trimming removed 11 bases from V and 7 bases from J, with 17 bases in between. Germline V gene sequence: CDR1 MNHNY, CDR2 SVGAGI (reference sequence). CDR3 DNA sequence: TGTGCCCTCACCCCAGGGGACGGTGGCTACACCTTC. Its protein is CALTPGDGGYTF.

This clone was recorded a few times. The rearrangement links TRBV2 to TRBJ1-1, with 8 positions matching TRBD1. Germline values: CDR1 SNHLY, CDR2 FYNNEI. Trimming removed 7 bases from V and 6 bases from J; junction bases left unmatched: 10. CDR3 length: 14 amino acids. CDR3 sequence reads: CASMDRAPVAEAFF. The DNA of the CDR3 is TGTGCCAGCATGGACAGGGCCCCAGTCGCTGAAGCTTTCTTT.

The chain links TRBV11-2 to TRBJ2-7, with 8 bases identical to TRBD2. The V gene's germline CDR1 is SGHAT and CDR2 FQNNGV. CDR3 length equals 15 residues. The J segment lost 2 bases and the V segment lost 5 bases, leaving 8 bases of the junction unmatched. The CDR3 coding sequence is TGTGCCAGCAGCCACCGACTAGCGCCCGCCTACGAGCAGTACTTC. Translated, it gives CASSHRLAPAYEQYF.

V usage is TRBV18 and J usage is TRBJ1-1; 12 bases are a match to TRBD1. Trimming cost V 6 bases and J 5 bases; bases outside gene matches: 13. The CDR3 covers 17 residues. Germline CDR1 reads KGHSH; CDR2 reads LQKENI. The CDR3 spells CASSTRPGQGADTEAFF. The CDR3 DNA reads as TGTGCCAGCTCGACAAGACCGGGACAGGGGGCTGATACTGAAGCTTTCTTT.

This clone was observed a handful of times. V is TRBV19 and J is TRBJ1-2; possible D gene TRBD1, 5 bases. The V and J ends lost 7 bases and 5 bases respectively, with 11 bases between them. The CDR3 is 12 amino acids. Per germline, CDR1 LNHDA and CDR2 SQIVND (reference sequence). CDR3 region: CASTKGDYGYTF. The CDR3 coding sequence is TGTGCCAGTACAAAAGGGGATTATGGCTACACCTTC.

In its sample, this clone was seen a few times. The rearrangement links TRBV14 to TRBJ1-4, with no clear D. This CDR3 has 14 residues. V was pared by 1 base and J by 3 bases, with 6 bases between. Germline-derived CDR1 and CDR2 are SGHDN and FVKESK. The CDR3 sequence is CASSQVQPNEKLFF. The CDR3, as DNA: TGTGCCAGCAGCCAAGTACAGCCTAATGAAAAACTGTTTTTT.

This clone was counted a few times. The rearrangement joins TRBV14 to TRBJ2-5; 9 bases fit TRBD2. The V and J ends lost 1 base and 4 bases, in that order; junction bases with no gene match: 1. Germline V lookup: CDR1 SGHDN, CDR2 FVKESK. The CDR3 loop spans 14 amino acids. CDR3 in amino acids: CASSQGTSVETQYF. The CDR3 DNA follows: TGTGCCAGCAGCCAAGGGACTAGCGTAGAGACCCAGTACTTC. Filled out from reference TRBV14 and TRBJ2-5, the complete variable domain reads EAGVTQFPSHSVIEKGQTVTLRCDPISGHDNLYWYRRVMGKEIKFLLHFVKESKQDESGMPNNRFLAERTGGTYSTLKVQPAELEDSGVYFCASSQGTSVETQYFGPGTRLLVL.

This clone was seen more than once but under ten times. The chain carries TRBV7-9 and TRBJ1-1; D is uncertain. Germline V gene lookup returns CDR1 SEHNR and CDR2 FQNEAQ (reference sequence). Trimming took 7 bases from V and 7 from J, leaving 22 bases between them. The CDR3 is made up of 15 amino acids. The CDR3 sequence: CASTAPSRGKDEAFF. The CDR3 coding sequence is TGTGCCAGCACCGCGCCCTCGAGAGGGAAGGATGAAGCTTTCTTT.

CDR3 nucleotide sequence: TGTGCCAGCAGCCCTCAACCCCAGGGATTGAATGGGGAGCTGTTTTTT. This codes for CASSPQPQGLNGELFF. This chain links TRBV11-1 with TRBJ2-2; D perhaps matches TRBD1 (5 bases). Between the trimmed V and J ends, which lost 5 bases and 8 bases, there was a span of 21 bases. This CDR3 spans 16 amino acids. Per the germline V gene, CDR1 is SGHAT and CDR2 is FQDESV (reference sequence).

This sequence joins TRBV29-1 and TRBJ1-1; 11 bases agree with TRBD1. This CDR3 is 17 amino acids long. Germline V lookup: CDR1 SQVTM, CDR2 ANQGSEA. V shed 4 bases and J 4 bases; nucleotides not matched to a gene: 14. CDR3 region: CSVGGAGQGAGGTEAFF. The CDR3 DNA reads TGCAGCGTTGGGGGGGCTGGACAGGGGGCGGGAGGCACTGAAGCTTTCTTT. Looking up the rest from reference TRBV29-1 and TRBJ1-1 gives the full variable domain: SAVISQKPSRDICQRGTSLTIQCQVDSQVTMMFWYRQQPGQSLTLIATANQGSEATYESGFVIDKFPISRPNLTFSTLTVSNMSPEDSSIYLCSVGGAGQGAGGTEAFFGQGTRLTVV.

The CDR3 sequence is CASAMRGGITYYEQYF. CDR3 in DNA: TGTGCCAGCGCTATGAGGGGAGGCATCACTTACTACGAGCAGTACTTC. V usage is TRBV11-2 and J usage is TRBJ2-7; D is perhaps TRBD2 (6 bases). This CDR3 is built from 16 residues. V dropped 8 bases and J dropped 3 bases, with 23 bases sitting between them. The germline V gene has CDR1 SGHAT and CDR2 FQNNGV.

The V and J genes are TRBV4-1 and TRBJ2-5, with 7 bases fitting TRBD1. The CDR3 is 15 residues long. Looked up from germline, CDR1 is MGHRA and CDR2 is YSYEKL. V trimming: 4 bases; J trimming: 1 base; junction bases outside the gene matches: 6. CDR3 residues: CASSPKDRFQETQYF. The CDR3 DNA follows: TGCGCCAGCAGCCCGAAGGACAGGTTCCAAGAGACCCAGTACTTC.